This TCR beta chain was captured in a study of blood T cells in healthy people across ages. The overall study: Using template switching, researchers captured about one barcoded beta molecule for each two T cells.

This clonotype came up a few times. V was shortened by 4 bases and J by 4 bases, with 6 bases between the two germline ends. Germline loops: CDR1 KGHDR, CDR2 SFDVKD. The CDR3 totals 12 residues. A J-beta primer mix and a sample-barcoded 5' primer were used in a second PCR of about 6 to 12 cycles. MiXCR was run by TCRdb on the 5' RACE reads, yielding one entry per CDR3 protein. The sample shows over 600,000 distinct CDR3 sequences, 46% of them seen only once. This chain connects TRBV24-1 to TRBJ2-5; D remains unclear. Sequenced: blood. The TCR comes from a man at least 80 years old in good health. Written as DNA, the CDR3 is TGTGCCACCAGTGACCGGACAGAGACCCAGTACTTC. Translation: CATSDRTETQYF.